Detailed here is one TCR beta chain. Per the germline V gene, CDR1 is LGHNT and CDR2 is FRNRAP. This CDR3 has 17 amino acids. The V and J ends lost 5 bases and 1 base, in that order; junction bases with no gene match: 9. This sample is part of a study of cytomegalovirus exposure and HLA in healthy donors. Primers included in the PCR were 60 Vbeta and 13 Jbeta primers. Only in-frame clones appear in the TCRdb table, and some are missing; sequencing was by immunoSEQ multiplex PCR. Of roughly 120,000 clones in the sample, about 75% were seen once. This clonotype was obtained from a man between 60 and 75 years old in good health and CMV-seropositive. V and J are TRBV12-5 and TRBJ2-3; TRBD2 matches 10 bases. Sequencing was performed on PBMCs. CDR3 in DNA: TGTGCTAGTGGTCCCTCCACCGGGACTAGCGGCACAGATACGCAGTATTTT. Protein sequence: CASGPSTGTSGTDTQYF.